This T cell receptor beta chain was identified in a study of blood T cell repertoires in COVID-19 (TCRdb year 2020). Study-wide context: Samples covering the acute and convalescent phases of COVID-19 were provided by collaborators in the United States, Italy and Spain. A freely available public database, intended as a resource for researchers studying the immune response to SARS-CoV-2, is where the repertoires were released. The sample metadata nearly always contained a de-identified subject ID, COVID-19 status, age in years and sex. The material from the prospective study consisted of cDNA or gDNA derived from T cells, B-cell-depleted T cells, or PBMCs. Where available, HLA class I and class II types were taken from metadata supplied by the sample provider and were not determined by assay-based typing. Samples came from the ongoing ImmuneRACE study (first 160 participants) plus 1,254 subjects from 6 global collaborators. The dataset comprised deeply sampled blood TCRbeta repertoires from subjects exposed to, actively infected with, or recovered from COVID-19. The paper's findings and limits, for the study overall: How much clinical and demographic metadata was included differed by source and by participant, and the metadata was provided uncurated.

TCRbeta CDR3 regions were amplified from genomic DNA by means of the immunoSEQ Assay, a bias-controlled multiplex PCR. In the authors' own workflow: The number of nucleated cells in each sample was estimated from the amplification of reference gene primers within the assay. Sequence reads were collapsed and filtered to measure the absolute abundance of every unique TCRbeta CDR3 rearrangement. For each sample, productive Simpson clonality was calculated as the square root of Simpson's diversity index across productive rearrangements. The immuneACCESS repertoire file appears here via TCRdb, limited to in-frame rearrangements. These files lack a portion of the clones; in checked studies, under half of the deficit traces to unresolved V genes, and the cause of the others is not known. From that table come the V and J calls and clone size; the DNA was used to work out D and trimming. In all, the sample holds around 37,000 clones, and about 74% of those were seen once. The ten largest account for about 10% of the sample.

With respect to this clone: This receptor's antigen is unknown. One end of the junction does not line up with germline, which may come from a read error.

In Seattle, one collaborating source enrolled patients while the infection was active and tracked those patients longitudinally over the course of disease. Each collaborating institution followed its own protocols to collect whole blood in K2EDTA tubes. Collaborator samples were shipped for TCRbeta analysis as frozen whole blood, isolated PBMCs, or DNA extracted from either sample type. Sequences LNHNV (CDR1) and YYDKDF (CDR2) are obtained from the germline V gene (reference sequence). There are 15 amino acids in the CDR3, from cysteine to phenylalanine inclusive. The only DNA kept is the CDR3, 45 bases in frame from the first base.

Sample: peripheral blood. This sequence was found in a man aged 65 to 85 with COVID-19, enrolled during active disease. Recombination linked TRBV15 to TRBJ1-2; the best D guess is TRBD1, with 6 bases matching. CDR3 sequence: CATSRDGQSRYGYTF. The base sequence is TGTGCCACCAGCCGAGACGGACAGTCCCGCTATGGCTACACCTTC.